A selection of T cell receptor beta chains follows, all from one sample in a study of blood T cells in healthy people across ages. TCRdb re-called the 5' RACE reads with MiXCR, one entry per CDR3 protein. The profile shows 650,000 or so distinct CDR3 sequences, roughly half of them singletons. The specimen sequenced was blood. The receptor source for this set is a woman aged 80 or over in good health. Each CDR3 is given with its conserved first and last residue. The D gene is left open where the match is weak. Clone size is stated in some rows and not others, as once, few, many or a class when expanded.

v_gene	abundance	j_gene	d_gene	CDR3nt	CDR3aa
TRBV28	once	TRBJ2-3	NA	TGTGCCAGCAGTTTTGGGGCCCGTACCCCGGGTACGCAGTATTTT	CASSFGARTPGTQYF
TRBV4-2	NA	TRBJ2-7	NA	TGTGCCAGCAGCCAAGGTCTGCGGGTAGTCTACGAGCAGTACTTC	CASSQGLRVVYEQYF
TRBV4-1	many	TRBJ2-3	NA	TGCGCCAGCAGCCAAGATCGGGGAGAGAGAGATACGCAGTATTTT	CASSQDRGERDTQYF
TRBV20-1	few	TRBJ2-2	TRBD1	TGCAGTGCTAGGGGAACAGGGGTTCCTACCGGGGAGCTGTTTTTT	CSARGTGVPTGELFF
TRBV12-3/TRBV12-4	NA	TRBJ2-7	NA	TGTGCCAGCAAACAACAGGTTTCCTACGAGCAGTACTTC	CASKQQVSYEQYF
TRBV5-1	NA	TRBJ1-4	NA	TGCGCCAGCCAATTAACCGGGCCTAATGAAAAACTGTTTTTT	CASQLTGPNEKLFF
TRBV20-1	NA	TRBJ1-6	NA	TGCAGTGCTAGAGTCCCGACGTCGGGGGATAATTCACCCCTCCACTTT	CSARVPTSGDNSPLHF
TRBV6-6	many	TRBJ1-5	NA	TGTGCCAGCAGTCCCTCGACTCCTCAGCCCCAGCATTTT	CASSPSTPQPQHF
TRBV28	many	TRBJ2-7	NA	TGTGCCAGCAGTTTACGGGTCGACGGAGGGATGAAGTACTTC	CASSLRVDGGMKYF
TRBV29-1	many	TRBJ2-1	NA	TGCAGCGTTGCCCCTGAAGATGAGCAGTTCTTC	CSVAPEDEQFF
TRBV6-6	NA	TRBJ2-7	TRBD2	TGTGCCAGCAGTTACTCGTTTCGGGAGGGCTACGAGCAGTACTTC	CASSYSFREGYEQYF
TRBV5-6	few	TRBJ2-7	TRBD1	TGTGCCAGCAGCTGGACAGGGGTTATGCCCTACGAGCAGTACTTC	CASSWTGVMPYEQYF
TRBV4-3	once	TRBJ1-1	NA	TGCGCCAGCAGCCAAGATGGGGGACGGGACACTGAAGCTTTCTTT	CASSQDGGRDTEAFF
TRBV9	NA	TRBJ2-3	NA	TGTGCCAGCAGCGTAGATCAGGGTAATTCCGCAGATACGCAGTATTTT	CASSVDQGNSADTQYF
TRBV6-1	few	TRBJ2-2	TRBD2	TGTGCCAGCAGCCCCGGGACTAGCGGTCGCACCGGGGAGCTGTTTTTT	CASSPGTSGRTGELFF
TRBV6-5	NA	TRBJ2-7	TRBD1	TGTGCCAGCTCCGACAGGGGTAGTTACGACGAGCAGTACTTC	CASSDRGSYDEQYF